This T cell receptor beta chain was sequenced in a study of cytomegalovirus exposure and HLA in healthy donors (dated by TCRdb to about 2017). For the wider study: An earlier analysis of approximately 640 of the donors reported more than 250 Gb of sequence data and 117 million unique TCR beta sequences from 190 million or so T cells. Roughly 300 gigabases of sequencing data and approximately 80 million unique TCR sequences were included in an early release covering under 650 HLA-typed donors. The genetic ancestry cluster associated with self-reported Caucasian donors included roughly four fifths of the roughly 400 genotyped donors. The study aimed to test whether cataloging public T cell receptors could reveal signatures of past pathogen exposure. The T cell repertoires of several hundred subjects were profiled by immunosequencing and related to cytomegalovirus serostatus. Besides the first cohort of 666 subjects, a separate validation cohort made up of 120 different subjects was used. High-throughput TCR immunosequencing, statistical association of individual TCRs with disease status, and machine learning were combined to predict cytomegalovirus infection status. A later analysis re-analyzed previously published TCR beta repertoires from 650 to 800 donors and added high-resolution HLA genotyping to study TCR occurrence patterns. Rather than drawing on any new phenotypic data, the later analysis identified candidate immune exposures from TCR beta sequences and the way those sequences occurred across donors. An earlier analysis of 500 to 750 of the donors applied high-throughput TCR beta sequencing to assess whether each TCR beta V gene segment acted as functional or pseudogenic. Donor age, sex, ethnicity and CMV serostatus were collected together with the repertoire data. A later genetic analysis took genome-wide SNP genotypes for about 65% of the 666 donors and used that subset as a discovery cohort. Every discovery cohort repertoire had been produced on one sequencing platform. Both class I and class II loci were covered by HLA typing, at four-digit resolution. Typing coverage differed by locus: A, B, C, DRB1 and DQB1 were typed in roughly 629-640 donors, DQA1 in 522, DPA1 in some 600, and DPB1 in 400 to 480. Roughly five DR-DQ haplotypes were handled as single units for association and clustering because linkage in the cohort was strong. Across 398 genotyped donors of the cohort, an average of roughly 230,000 unique TCR beta nucleotide sequences per donor were sequenced, and roughly 20% of those sequences were non-productive. Results and caveats for the whole study, not just this receptor: Compared with the approximately 600-donor mean, donors in an Asian-associated ancestry cluster had fewer N-insertions in productive TCRs, according to a later genetic analysis. In this cohort, only TCR beta chains were sequenced, and detectable features were limited by the absence of alpha or paired-chain data. Because the 87-base-pair reads could not distinguish some IMGT-functional V segments, including TRBV6-2 and TRBV6-3, those segments were excluded. When HLA alleles, especially DR and DQ, strongly co-occurred, TCR associations were difficult to assign to individual alleles. Presence/absence analyses assumed roughly uniform sequencing depth across donors, an assumption that may not hold. A further reported finding was that TCR beta sequences accurately predicted the HLA-A and HLA-B alleles for most subjects in the first cohort. Because counts were too low, seventeen rarely observed V segments, including chromosome 9 orphons, were left out of the earlier analysis of some 600 of the donors. A few of the identified cytomegalovirus-associated TCR beta chains were confirmed in vitro to be specific for cytomegalovirus antigens. A later analysis found that most CMV-associated TCR beta chains appeared HLA-restricted, with HLA associations seemingly driven largely by CMV exposure. In the study, around 150 TCR beta chains were listed as associated with cytomegalovirus. A later genetic analysis associated a missense DCLRE1C variant with V-gene and J-gene trimming of TCR beta chains, and an independent cohort replicated the association. In a later analysis, some 18,000 TCR beta sequences were associated with specific HLA alleles at a false discovery rate of 0.05. According to the authors, the approach could potentially be generalized to other disease states and immunological phenotypes. CMV serostatus was the only immune exposure information available for the cohort. Most TCR sequences were seen in very few donors, while some public TCRs were found in many individuals. In a later analysis, the rate of TCR association differed among HLA loci, with DRB1 alleles having the most associated TCRs and HLA-C alleles having the fewest. In both the original and validation cohorts, the classifier was reported to diagnose cytomegalovirus status with high specificity and sensitivity. HLA typing was unavailable for some donors at each locus, so association tests used only the typed subset. According to a later analysis, parvovirus B19, influenza, CMV and Epstein-Barr virus appeared linked to several top co-occurrence clusters. An earlier analysis of 450 to 750 of the donors showed that most TCR beta V segments appeared in productive rearrangements either about 87% or about 30% of the time, which broadly matched IMGT annotations. Correlated functional status among segregating V segments might be attributable to linkage disequilibrium, but an unknown experimental factor could not be ruled out. A cluster of highly shared sequence variants was judged likely to represent a technical artifact of the sequencing pipeline. In a later analysis, HLA-associated TCR beta chains were found to be more clonally expanded and to have lower generation probabilities than equally common non-associated chains.

Library preparation used the immunoSEQ multiplex PCR assay. For the multiplex PCR, a mixture combining 60 forward primers for TCR Vbeta segments and 13 reverse primers for TCR Jbeta segments was used. Amplification of the CDR3 region of rearranged TCR beta genes was performed with a multiplex PCR assay on genomic DNA. The amplified TCR beta libraries were sequenced on the Illumina HiSeq System as 87-base-pair reads. On the authors' methods: Across the 700 or so repertoires, a later analysis counted 60 million to 90 million unique TCR beta chains, roughly 11 million of which were shared by at least two donors. Raw reads were error-corrected and collapsed into unique sequences with a nearest-neighbor algorithm that merged closely related sequences to remove PCR and sequencing errors. To assign V, D and J gene segments, CDR3 sequences were aligned to IMGT reference sequences. For a sequence to be retained, at least a six-nucleotide match to both a V gene segment and a J gene segment was required. Rearrangements were called productive when the CDR3 lacked stop codons and stayed in frame with V and J; all others were non-productive. Following IMGT convention, CDR3 was defined as the stretch from the second conserved V-encoded cysteine up to the conserved J-encoded phenylalanine. The earlier analysis of some 600 of the donors excluded sequences that lacked an unambiguous match to a single V gene segment. An earlier analysis of about 600 of the donors called V segments functional above 56.7% productive rearrangements and segregating when the between-donor standard deviation exceeded 5%. A statistical classification framework was built to diagnose cytomegalovirus status from the catalog of TCR beta chain sequences. In a later analysis, TCR nucleotide sequences were compared against IMGT/GENE-DB human TR gene sequences so that V and J genes could be assigned. A later analysis assigned CDR3 sequences and most-parsimonious VDJ recombination scenarios with the TCRdist pipeline. In a later analysis, every TCR beta chain was defined by the combination of its CDR3 amino acid sequence and its V-gene family, and reads without a unique V-gene family were dropped. To address suspected cross-contamination and a sequencing artifact, a later analysis removed roughly 580 highly shared, low-generation-probability nucleotide sequences. In a later analysis, a clonal expansion index for each public chain was calculated from normalized within-repertoire ranks of inferred template counts. In a later analysis, generation probabilities were computed using a VDJ recombination model fitted to out-of-frame rearrangements, and the results were checked against IGoR. In a later analysis, TCR-TCR, TCR-HLA and TCR-CMV co-occurrence was scored with hypergeometric tests, and a repertoire-size bias correction was applied to TCR pairs. In a later analysis, false discovery rates were estimated by permuting HLA or CMV assignments 20 times. In a later analysis, co-occurring TCRs were grouped with DBSCAN, and TCRdist sequence similarity was added when clustering was performed within HLA-allele-positive subsets. Co-occurrence clustering excluded repertoires with fewer than 30,000 or more than 120,000 public chains, plus five with anomalous nucleotide sharing. TCRdb took over this immuneACCESS table, retaining in-frame rearrangements with V and J assigned. Such tables are incomplete; in checked studies, under half of the missing clones stem from an unresolved V gene, and the remainder is unexplained. V and J calls and clone size are as listed in that table; D and trimming were resolved from the DNA. This sample lists around 100,000 clones; more than 75% were detected once. Approximately 2% of the sample goes to the ten largest clones.

Counted from cysteine to phenylalanine, this CDR3 has 13 amino acids. Just the 39-base CDR3 DNA is kept, in frame starting at base 1. The germline ends are 11 bases apart after V is trimmed by 9 bases and J by 3 bases. Looking up the germline V gene (reference sequence) yields CDR1 MNHEY and CDR2 SMNVEV. For this clone: The specificity of this receptor is unknown. No clone much larger than this one lies a single base away; base qualities are absent.

The cohort was made up of 500 to 800 healthy bone marrow donors. At the time of sampling, all cohort members were nominally healthy, though unrecorded immune exposures were likely present. The donor tested CMV seronegative, placing the donor among the roughly 400 seronegative members of the cohort. Each donor provided a peripheral blood sample, and peripheral blood mononuclear cells were used for TCR beta sequencing. Genomic DNA extraction from the blood cell samples was performed with the Qiagen DNeasy Blood Extraction Kit. This receptor chain uses TRBV27 and TRBJ2-2; possibly the D gene is TRBD1, per 5 matching bases. The sample was PBMCs. The sequence was collected from a woman between 40 and 55 years old in good health and CMV-seronegative. The nucleotide sequence reads as follows: TGTGCCAGTCAGGGCGTTTACACCGGGGAGCTGTTTTTT. This codes for CASQGVYTGELFF.